This T cell receptor beta chain was observed in a study of prognosis after radiotherapy for stage I lung cancer. At the level of the study: Therapy given concurrently with stereotactic body radiotherapy reached no patient.

Trimming left V 3 bases short and J 0 bases short, with 12 bases between. The CDR3 loop spans 14 amino acids. The germline V gene encodes CDR1 DFQATT and CDR2 SNEGSKA (reference sequence). Two-round multiplex PCR, the amplification method, yielded TCR beta CDR3 from genomic DNA. Primers targeting each individual TRBV and TRBJ gene were applied in first-round PCR. TCRdb passed the multiplex PCR reads through MiXCR, listing each CDR3 protein once. Altogether about 20,000 distinct CDR3 sequences are present, around 44% being singletons, with the ten largest covering about two fifths. The chain links TRBV20-1 to TRBJ2-7; either TRBD1 or TRBD2 may supply D (5 bases each). The sequencing here drew on PBMCs, taken before or after stereotactic body radiation therapy (not recorded which). This sequence originates from a donor at least 50 years old with non-small cell lung cancer. The DNA of the CDR3 is TGCAGTGCTAGGGGGGAGCTCAGCTCCTACGAGCAGTACTTC. This gives the protein CSARGELSSYEQYF.